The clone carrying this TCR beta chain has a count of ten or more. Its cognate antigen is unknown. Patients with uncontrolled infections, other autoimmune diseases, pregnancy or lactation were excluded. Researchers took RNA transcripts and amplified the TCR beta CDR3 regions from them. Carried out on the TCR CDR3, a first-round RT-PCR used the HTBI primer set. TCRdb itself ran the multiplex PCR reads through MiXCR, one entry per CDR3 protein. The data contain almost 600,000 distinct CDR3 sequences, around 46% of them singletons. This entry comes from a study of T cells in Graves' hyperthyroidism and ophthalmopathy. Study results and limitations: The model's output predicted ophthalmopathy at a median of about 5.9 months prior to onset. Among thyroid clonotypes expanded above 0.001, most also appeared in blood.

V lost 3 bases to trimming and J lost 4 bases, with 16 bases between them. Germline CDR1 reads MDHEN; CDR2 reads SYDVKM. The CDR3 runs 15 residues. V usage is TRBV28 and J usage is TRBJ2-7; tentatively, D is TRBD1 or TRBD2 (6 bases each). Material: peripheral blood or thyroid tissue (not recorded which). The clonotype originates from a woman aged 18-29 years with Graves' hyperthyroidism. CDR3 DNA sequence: TGTGCCAGCAGTTTCGGGGGCAACCCACAGTACGAGCAGTACTTC. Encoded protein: CASSFGGNPQYEQYF. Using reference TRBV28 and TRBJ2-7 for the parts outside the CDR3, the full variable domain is DVKVTQSSRYLVKRTGEKVFLECVQDMDHENMFWYRQDPGLGLRLIYFSYDVKMKEKGDIPEGYSVSREKKERFSLILESASTNQTSMYLCASSFGGNPQYEQYFGPGTRLTVT.